This T cell receptor beta chain was sequenced for a study of beta chain features in type 1 diabetes. A few counts support this clone. The germline CDR1 and CDR2 sequences are SGHDT and YYEEEE. Trimming at V came to 4 bases and at J to 3 bases, leaving 8 bases not matched to a gene. The CDR3 spans 15 residues. The sequenced template was cDNA made from the entire isolated RNA. Clones were sequenced by immunoSEQ multiplex PCR, and TCRdb holds only the in-frame ones, with some missing. The sample includes around 300,000 clones, approximately 14% seen only once; the top ten take more than 6.5%. The chain carries TRBV5-6 and TRBJ2-5, with 8 nucleotides matching TRBD1. This clonotype originated in a man aged 25 to 40 in good health. The sequencing input was central memory CD4+ T cells from blood. In DNA form, the CDR3 reads TGTGCCAGCAGCCGGCGGACAGGGATGGAAGAGACCCAGTACTTC. This sequence encodes CASSRRTGMEETQYF.